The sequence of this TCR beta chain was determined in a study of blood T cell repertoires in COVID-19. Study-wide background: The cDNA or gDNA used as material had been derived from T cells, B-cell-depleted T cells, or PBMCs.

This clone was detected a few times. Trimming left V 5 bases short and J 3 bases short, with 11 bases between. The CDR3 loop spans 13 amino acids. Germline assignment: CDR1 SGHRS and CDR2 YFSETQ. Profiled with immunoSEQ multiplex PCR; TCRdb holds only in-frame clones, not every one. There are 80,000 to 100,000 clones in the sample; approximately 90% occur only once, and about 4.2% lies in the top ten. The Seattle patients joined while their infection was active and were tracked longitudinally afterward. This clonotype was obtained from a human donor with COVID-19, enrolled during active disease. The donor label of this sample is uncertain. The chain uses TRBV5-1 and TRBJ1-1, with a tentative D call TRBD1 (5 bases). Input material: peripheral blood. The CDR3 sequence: CASSFRADTEAFF. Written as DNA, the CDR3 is TGCGCCAGCAGTTTCAGGGCTGACACTGAAGCTTTCTTT. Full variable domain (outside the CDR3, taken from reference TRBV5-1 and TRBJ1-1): KAGVTQTPRYLIKTRGQQVTLSCSPISGHRSVSWYQQTPGQGLQFLFEYFSETQRNKGNFPGRFSGRQFSNSRSEMNVSTLELGDSALYLCASSFRADTEAFFGQGTRLTVV.